The 24 T cell receptor beta chains reported below all come from one sample, sequenced in a study of control samples from healthy donors and cancer patients. The repertoire was sequenced with immunoSEQ multiplex PCR; TCRdb's copy has only in-frame clones and lacks some. Among under 70,000 clones listed, more than 95% were seen once. Material: blood. The origin of the receptors is a woman aged 18-29 years in good health.

This chain connects TRBV10-3 to TRBJ2-7; D unclear. Germline V gene lookup returns CDR1 ENHRY and CDR2 SYGVKD. V dropped 0 bases and J dropped 0 bases, with 15 bases sitting between them. The CDR3 totals 17 residues. The CDR3 DNA follows: TGTGCCATCAGTGAGTCATCGTCCAGGATCAGCTCCTACGAGCAGTACTTC. Its protein is CAISESSSRISSYEQYF.

The V and J genes are TRBV2 and TRBJ2-7; the match to TRBD2 covers 8 bases. CDR3 length equals 18 residues. Germline V gene sequence: CDR1 SNHLY, CDR2 FYNNEI. Losses at the gene ends were 6 bases for V and 3 bases for J; bases not matched to a gene: 19. The CDR3, as DNA: TGTGCCAGCAGAGTCCTAAGGTCTCCTAGCGGGCGACGCTACGAGCAGTACTTC. Amino acids: CASRVLRSPSGRRYEQYF.

The chain has TRBV5-1 and TRBJ1-1; D call uncertain. The ends were cut back, 2 bases at V and 0 bases at J, with 11 bases in the middle. CDR3 size: 15 residues. CDR1 SGHRS and CDR2 YFSETQ come from the germline V gene. The CDR3 DNA follows: TGCGCCAGCAGCTTTAACATAGACATGAACACTGAAGCTTTCTTT. It translates to CASSFNIDMNTEAFF.

Concerning this clone itself: This same CDR3 is encoded by further DNA sequences in the sample. The chain has TRBV18 and TRBJ1-1; D not certain. Germline-derived CDR1 and CDR2 are KGHSH and LQKENI. This CDR3 comprises 14 residues. V lost 0 bases and J lost 1, with 6 bases in between. The DNA for the CDR3 is TGTGCCAGCTCACCACCGGGAAGGAACACTGAAGCTTTCTTT. Its protein is CASSPPGRNTEAFF.

The chain employs TRBV9 and TRBJ1-1; 8 nucleotides agree with TRBD1. The CDR3 contains 15 residues. Germline V gene lookup returns CDR1 SGDLS and CDR2 YYNGEE. Trimming removed 4 bases from V and 3 bases from J; junction bases left unmatched: 8. In DNA form, the CDR3 reads TGTGCCAGCAGCCCTACAGGGGGATTGGACACTGAAGCTTTCTTT. It yields the protein CASSPTGGLDTEAFF.

V gene TRBV6-1 combines with J gene TRBJ1-2, with D hard to call. Germline V lookup: CDR1 MNHNS, CDR2 SASEGT. The CDR3 has 15 amino acids. The V end lost 3 bases, the J end lost 6 bases, and 17 bases lay between the germline ends. This CDR3 is CASSEKIKIRNGYTF. CDR3 nucleotides: TGTGCCAGCAGTGAGAAGATCAAAATAAGGAATGGCTACACCTTC.

This chain connects TRBV7-6 to TRBJ2-3; a possible D gene is TRBD1 (5 bases). Between the trimmed V and J ends, which lost 4 bases and 6 bases, there was a span of 17 bases. CDR3 size: 15 residues. Germline assignment: CDR1 SGHVS and CDR2 FNYEAQ. In nucleotides, the CDR3 is TGTGCCAGCAGCTCGGACACGAAACCCGCGGATACGCAGTATTTT. Residues: CASSSDTKPADTQYF. The variable domain in full, completed from reference TRBV7-6 and TRBJ2-3, reads GAGVSQSPRYKVTKRGQDVALRCDPISGHVSLYWYRQALGQGPEFLTYFNYEAQQDKSGLPNDRFSAERPEGSISTLTIQRTEQRDSAMYRCASSSDTKPADTQYFGPGTRLTVL.

The chain joins TRBV19 to TRBJ1-2, with D possibly being TRBD1 (6 bases). The CDR3 length is 15 residues. V lost 6 bases and J lost 0, with 14 bases in between. Germline-derived CDR1 and CDR2 are LNHDA and SQIVND (reference sequence). The CDR3 DNA reads TGTGCCAGTAGCACAGGGAGGGTAGCTAACTATGGCTACACCTTC. Translated, it gives CASSTGRVANYGYTF.

The rearrangement links TRBV9 to TRBJ1-3; tentative D call: TRBD1 (6 bases). The CDR3 contains 16 residues. The V end was cut by 5 bases, the J end by 0 bases, with 15 bases between. CDR1 SGDLS and CDR2 YYNGEE come from the germline V gene. The CDR3 DNA is TGTGCCAGCAGTGGGGGGGCCGCTATCTCTGGAAACACCATATATTTT. This translates into CASSGGAAISGNTIYF.

This clone came up once. V and J are TRBV3-1 (or the pseudogene TRBV3-2) and TRBJ1-2; maybe TRBD1 (6 bases). The germline V gene has CDR1 LGHDT and CDR2 YNNKEL (reference sequence). Trimming took 1 base from V and 2 from J, leaving 8 bases between them. The CDR3 is 14 amino acids. This CDR3 is CASSQVTGNYGYTF. In nucleotides, the CDR3 is TGTGCCAGCAGCCAAGTCACAGGGAACTATGGCTACACCTTC.

V gene TRBV6-2 or TRBV6-3 combines with J gene TRBJ2-4; TRBD2 might be the D (5 bases). Per germline, CDR1 MNHEY and CDR2 SVGEGT. The CDR3 spans 15 residues. The V end was cut by 3 bases, the J end by 0 bases, with 9 bases between. CDR3 nucleotide sequence: TGTGCCAGCAGTTATACGGGAATAGCCAAAAACATTCAGTACTTC. Its protein product is CASSYTGIAKNIQYF.

This chain joins TRBV30 and TRBJ2-7; no clear D. CDR1 GTSNPN and CDR2 SVGIG come from the germline V gene (reference sequence). This CDR3 spans 15 amino acids. The V end lost 0 bases, the J end lost 4 bases, and 16 bases lay between the germline ends. CDR3 sequence (DNA): TGTGCCTGGAGTGTTCCCAGATCCTACCAGTACGAGCAGTACTTC. This codes for CAWSVPRSYQYEQYF. Complete variable domain (other parts from reference TRBV30 and TRBJ2-7): SQTIHQWPATLVQPVGSPLSLECTVEGTSNPNLYWYRQAAGRGLQLLFYSVGIGQISSEVPQNLSASRPQDRQFILSSKKLLLSDSGFYLCAWSVPRSYQYEQYFGPGTRLTVT.

CDR3 sequence reads: CASSSGQGGEKLFF. Here the CDR3 DNA reads TGTGCCAGCAGCTCAGGACAGGGGGGTGAAAAACTGTTTTTT. This chain joins TRBV6-5 and TRBJ1-4; 10 nucleotides match TRBD1. Germline V gene sequence: CDR1 MNHEY, CDR2 SVGAGI. With 6 bases clipped from V and 7 bases from J, the junction kept 5 bases outside the gene matches. The CDR3 is 14 amino acids.

The chain links TRBV19 to TRBJ2-3; the D is unclear. CDR3 length equals 15 residues. The germline V gene encodes CDR1 LNHDA and CDR2 SQIVND (reference sequence). V was cut by 4 bases and J by 0 bases, with 11 bases left in between. The CDR3 DNA follows: TGTGCCAGTAGTACCTTCTTTGCTAGCACAGATACGCAGTATTTT. Protein: CASSTFFASTDTQYF.

J is TRBJ1-2 and V is TRBV29-1; perhaps TRBD1 as D (6 bases). The CDR3 contains 14 residues. Trimming left V 4 bases short and J 2 bases short, with 14 bases between. Germline values: CDR1 SQVTM, CDR2 ANQGSEA. The CDR3 region is CSVVGGALNYGYTF. The CDR3 coding sequence is TGCAGCGTTGTGGGGGGCGCCCTAAACTATGGCTACACCTTC.

The gene calls are TRBV6-2 or TRBV6-3 and TRBJ1-1, with D uncertain. Trimming took off 5 bases at V and 10 bases at J, with 14 bases between the two ends. The V gene's germline CDR1 is MNHEY and CDR2 SVGEGT. The CDR3 extends over 12 amino acids. The CDR3: CASSTPTQRAFF. As DNA, the CDR3 is TGTGCCAGCAGTACCCCCACGCAGAGAGCTTTCTTT.

The chain employs TRBV5-4 and TRBJ2-6, with D unclear. Germline V gene sequence: CDR1 SGHNT, CDR2 YYREEE (reference sequence). The CDR3 has 15 amino acids. Trimming pared 0 bases from V and 1 base from J, leaving 5 bases between. This CDR3 reads CASSLVGSGANVLTF. In DNA, the CDR3 is TGTGCCAGCAGCTTGGTGGGGTCTGGGGCCAACGTCCTGACTTTC.

CDR3 protein: CASSGTGSGYGYTF. DNA of the CDR3: TGTGCCAGCAGTGGGACAGGGTCGGGCTATGGCTACACCTTC. The genes are TRBV2 and TRBJ1-2; 8 bases are shared with TRBD1. The V segment lost 4 bases and the J segment 4 bases; nucleotides outside the gene matches: 5. The germline V gene has CDR1 SNHLY and CDR2 FYNNEI. The CDR3 length is 14 residues.

The chain uses TRBV7-2 and TRBJ2-5; 9 positions agree with TRBD2. V trimming: 5 bases; J trimming: 4 bases; junction bases outside the gene matches: 8. Germline CDR1 is SGHTA and CDR2 is FQGNSA. The CDR3 has 15 residues. CDR3 residues: CASSPRGSGGETQYF. For the CDR3, the DNA is TGTGCCAGCAGCCCACGGGGTAGCGGGGGAGAGACCCAGTACTTC.

V is TRBV14 and J is TRBJ2-5; 12 bases match TRBD2. With 5 bases clipped from V and 4 bases from J, the junction kept 8 bases outside the gene matches. CDR3 length: 16 amino acids. Germline CDR1 reads SGHDN; CDR2 reads FVKESK. The CDR3 nucleotides read TGTGCCAGCAGCGGCCTAGCGGGGGGGCCCCGAGAGACCCAGTACTTC. This gives the protein CASSGLAGGPRETQYF.

The chain carries TRBV9 and TRBJ1-5; D gene uncertain. The germline V gene has CDR1 SGDLS and CDR2 YYNGEE. The length of the CDR3 is 15 residues. V was trimmed by 2 bases and J by 3 bases, leaving 12 bases between them. The CDR3 DNA reads TGTGCCAGCAGCGTCAACGTGGTACCCAATCAGCCCCAGCATTTT. As protein: CASSVNVVPNQPQHF. The variable domain in full, with the rest retrieved from reference TRBV9 and TRBJ1-5, is DSGVTQTPKHLITATGQRVTLRCSPRSGDLSVYWYQQSLDQGLQFLIQYYNGEERAKGNILERFSAQQFPDLHSELNLSSLELGDSALYFCASSVNVVPNQPQHFGDGTRLSIL.

CDR3 sequence (DNA): TGTGCCATCAAAATGGGGGGGCCTGGGAACCCCACAGATACGCAGTATTTT. Protein: CAIKMGGPGNPTDTQYF. The chain combines TRBV10-3 with TRBJ2-3; D is possibly TRBD2 (7 bases). Trimming took 7 bases from V and 2 from J, leaving 22 bases between them. The CDR3 extends over 17 amino acids. Germline V gene lookup returns CDR1 ENHRY and CDR2 SYGVKD.

The rearrangement joins TRBV6-1 to TRBJ1-2, with D unclear. Germline V lookup: CDR1 MNHNS, CDR2 SASEGT. The CDR3 totals 14 residues. Trimming pared 1 base from V and 2 bases from J, leaving 8 bases between. The CDR3 nucleotides are TGTGCCAGCAGTGAAGGACTGATAAACTATGGCTACACCTTC. Translated, it gives CASSEGLINYGYTF.

The chain combines TRBV6-6 with TRBJ1-2; D is unclear. V lost 4 bases to trimming and J lost 2 bases, with 8 bases between them. Per the germline V gene, CDR1 is MNHNY and CDR2 is SVGAGI (reference sequence). The CDR3 spans 13 residues. CDR3 in DNA: TGTGCCAGCAGTTTCGACATAAACTATGGCTACACCTTC. Amino acids: CASSFDINYGYTF.